Below are 18 T cell receptor beta chains sequenced from a single sample in a study of identical twins. TCRdb fed the 5' RACE reads into MiXCR, producing one record per CDR3 protein. The data show 550,000 to 700,000 distinct CDR3 sequences, 21% seen once. These data were likewise used in another study, on T cells expressing NK-cell markers.

The sequenced material came from PBMCs. All receptors derive from a woman younger than 35 in good health.

This clonotype was counted between two and nine times. The chain is built from TRBV20-1 and TRBJ2-7; 9 nucleotides align to TRBD2. The CDR3 covers 13 residues. The trim removed 4 bases at V and 4 bases at J, leaving 5 bases unmatched. Looked up from germline, CDR1 is DFQATT and CDR2 is SNEGSKA (reference sequence). CDR3 amino acids: CSAIAGDGYEQYF. The CDR3 coding sequence is TGCAGTGCTATAGCGGGAGATGGGTACGAGCAGTACTTC.

This rearrangement joins TRBV29-1 to TRBJ2-3; D unresolved. CDR3 length: 9 amino acids. V was trimmed by 7 bases and J by 9 bases, leaving 8 bases between them. Per germline, CDR1 SQVTM and CDR2 ANQGSEA. The CDR3 here is CSAGPTQYF. As DNA, the CDR3 is TGCAGCGCCGGCCCGACGCAGTATTTT.

Here the CDR3 DNA reads TGTGCCAGCAGTTCCCGACAGGGTCTTAGCACAGATACGCAGTATTTT. It is translated as CASSSRQGLSTDTQYF. V is TRBV12-3 or TRBV12-4 and J is TRBJ2-3; 7 bases agree with TRBD1. There are 16 residues in the CDR3. J lost 0 bases, V lost 4 bases, and 7 bases had no gene match.

This clonotype was counted between two and nine times. The CDR3 loop reads CSAMGSTDTQYF. The CDR3 DNA follows: TGCAGTGCTATGGGAAGCACAGATACGCAGTATTTT. The V and J genes are TRBV20-1 and TRBJ2-3; no definite D call. The CDR3 extends over 12 amino acids. Per the germline V gene, CDR1 is DFQATT and CDR2 is SNEGSKA (reference sequence). V lost 4 bases and J lost 0, with 5 bases in between.

The sample holds many counts of this clonotype. The chain joins TRBV24-1 to TRBJ2-1; 11 bases map to TRBD2. The CDR3 runs 15 residues. Germline lookup yields CDR1 KGHDR and CDR2 SFDVKD. The V segment lost 4 bases and the J segment 5 bases; nucleotides outside the gene matches: 3. CDR3 protein: CATSDGTSGNNEQFF. The DNA of the CDR3 is TGTGCCACCAGTGACGGGACTAGCGGAAACAATGAGCAGTTCTTC.

The V and J genes are TRBV12-3 or TRBV12-4 and TRBJ2-1; 8 nucleotides align to TRBD2. V dropped 3 bases and J dropped 9; count of bases not matched to a gene: 7. The CDR3 is made up of 14 amino acids. The DNA of the CDR3 is TGTGCCAGCAGTTTTGGCGGGGGGCACAGTGAGCAGTTCTTC. Its protein is CASSFGGGHSEQFF.

The V and J genes are TRBV20-1 and TRBJ2-1, with 8 bases aligning to TRBD2. Germline lookup yields CDR1 DFQATT and CDR2 SNEGSKA (reference sequence). J gave up 5 bases and V 4 bases, and 10 bases lay outside the gene matches. The CDR3 is made up of 15 amino acids. DNA of the CDR3: TGCAGTGCTACCCGGGCGCGGGAGGCGCACAATGAGCAGTTCTTC. Translated: CSATRAREAHNEQFF.

A word on this clonotype: The junction shows a germline mismatch at one end, possibly a read error. The rearrangement links TRBV7-9 to TRBJ2-4; 9 nucleotides align to TRBD2. Germline V gives CDR1 SEHNR, CDR2 FQNEAQ (reference sequence). The CDR3 consists of 17 residues. The CDR3 loop is CTSSRGGAGSSKNIQYF. The CDR3 DNA reads as TGTACCAGCAGCCGCGGGGGGGCCGGTTCGTCTAAAAACATTCAGTACTTC.

In its sample, this clonotype was seen a few times. The chain uses TRBV20-1 and TRBJ2-7, with 9 bases lining up with TRBD2. The CDR3 sequence is 15 residues long. Looked up from germline, CDR1 is DFQATT and CDR2 is SNEGSKA (reference sequence). V lost 5 bases to trimming and J lost 0 bases; unmatched junction nucleotides: 8. The CDR3 DNA reads as TGCAGTGCTCCCTCCCCTAGCGGGAACTCCTACGAGCAGTACTTC. This encodes CSAPSPSGNSYEQYF.

As concerns this clonotype: A much larger clone differs by one base, so this may be a read error. This chain uses TRBV5-1 with TRBJ1-1; no firm D call. Deletions cut 4 bases from V and 0 bases from J, with 19 bases between. Looked up from germline, CDR1 is SGHRS and CDR2 is YFSETQ. The CDR3 consists of 17 residues. CDR3 DNA sequence: TGCGCCAGCAGCACGGGGAAACTGCGCCCCATGAACACTGAAGCTTTCTTT. It is translated as CASSTGKLRPMNTEAFF. Full variable domain (outside the CDR3, taken from reference TRBV5-1 and TRBJ1-1): KAGVTQTPRYLIKTRGQQVTLSCSPISGHRSVSWYQQTPGQGLQFLFEYFSETQRNKGNFPGRFSGRQFSNSRSEMNVSTLELGDSALYLCASSTGKLRPMNTEAFFGQGTRLTVV.

The rearrangement uses TRBV6-1 and TRBJ2-1; no definite D call. CDR1 is MNHNS, CDR2 SASEGT, per germline. The V and J ends lost 6 bases and 7 bases respectively, with 7 bases between them. The length of the CDR3 is 11 residues. The CDR3 DNA sequence: TGTGCCAGCAGGGTATTGAATGAGCAGTTCTTC. As protein: CASRVLNEQFF.

This clonotype has more than one count but fewer than ten. The chain employs TRBV7-2 and TRBJ2-7; possible D gene TRBD1, 5 bases. Trimming left V 5 bases short and J 2 bases short, with 13 bases between. The CDR3 has 14 amino acids. Looked up from germline, CDR1 is SGHTA and CDR2 is FQGNSA. This CDR3 reads CASSPTTGPYEQYF. CDR3 DNA: TGTGCCAGCAGCCCGACCACAGGCCCCTACGAGCAGTACTTC.

At least ten counts were recorded for this clonotype. The rearrangement joins TRBV20-1 to TRBJ2-1, with D hard to call. Germline V gene lookup returns CDR1 DFQATT and CDR2 SNEGSKA (reference sequence). V was shortened by 5 bases and J by 8 bases, with 13 bases between the two germline ends. The CDR3 contains 12 residues. In nucleotides, the CDR3 is TGCAGTGCTCCCCATTCTCGCGATGAGCAGTTCTTC. It yields the protein CSAPHSRDEQFF.

The gene calls are TRBV6-1 and TRBJ2-3; the match to TRBD2 covers 11 bases. The CDR3 is made up of 16 amino acids. The V gene's germline CDR1 is MNHNS and CDR2 SASEGT. V trimming: 6 bases; J trimming: 3 bases; junction bases outside the gene matches: 8. The CDR3 here is CASSAQTSGVTDTQYF. CDR3 DNA: TGTGCCAGCAGCGCCCAGACTAGCGGGGTGACAGATACGCAGTATTTT.

The chain joins TRBV10-3 to TRBJ2-4; D might be TRBD1 or TRBD2, each matching 5 bases. CDR1 and CDR2 from the germline V gene are ENHRY and SYGVKD. Trimming took 9 bases from V and 1 from J, leaving 13 bases between them. The CDR3 length is 14 residues. Here the CDR3 DNA reads TGTGCCATGGAGATCTGGGGGGCCAAAAACATTCAGTACTTC. It yields the protein CAMEIWGAKNIQYF.

The J gene is TRBJ2-3, the V gene TRBV12-3 or TRBV12-4, with 9 bases lining up with TRBD1. V shed 8 bases and J 4 bases; nucleotides not matched to a gene: 13. The CDR3 covers 16 residues. CDR3 bases: TGTGCCAGCGAAGGCCAGGGACAGGGTTTGTCAGATACGCAGTATTTT. Its translation is CASEGQGQGLSDTQYF.

The chain is built from TRBV27 and TRBJ2-7; 7 bases line up with TRBD1. This CDR3 has 14 residues. Germline V gene sequence: CDR1 MNHEY, CDR2 SMNVEV (reference sequence). J gave up 4 bases and V 2 bases, and 5 bases lay outside the gene matches. In nucleotides, the CDR3 is TGTGCCAGCAGTTTACTGGGACAGCCTTACGAGCAGTACTTC. It translates to CASSLLGQPYEQYF.

V usage is TRBV3-1 and J usage is TRBJ1-5; D not certain. This CDR3 comprises 14 residues. The V end lost 3 bases, the J end lost 4 bases, and 10 bases lay between the germline ends. From germline, CDR1 is LGHDT and CDR2 YNNKEL (reference sequence). The CDR3 loop reads CASSQMGSNQPQHF. DNA of the CDR3: TGTGCCAGCAGCCAGATGGGCTCAAATCAGCCCCAGCATTTT. Full variable domain (outside the CDR3, taken from reference TRBV3-1 and TRBJ1-5): DTAVSQTPKYLVTQMGNDKSIKCEQNLGHDTMYWYKQDSKKFLKIMFSYNNKELIINETVPNRFSPKSPDKAHLNLHINSLELGDSAVYFCASSQMGSNQPQHFGDGTRLSIL.